The T cell receptor beta chain described here comes from a study of monozygotic twins with cystic fibrosis. The CDR3 is 18 residues long. V lost 0 bases and J 4 bases, leaving 19 bases between the germline ends. Germline V gene data show CDR1 as LGHNA and CDR2 as YSLEER. The protocol was immunoSEQ multiplex PCR, while the TCRdb copy is restricted to in-frame clones and leaves out a portion. The table records around 21,000 clones, approximately 87% of them present only once. The receptor's source is a woman in her 30s with cystic fibrosis. The chain is built from TRBV4-3 and TRBJ1-3; D might be TRBD1 (5 bases). Sequenced: blood. CDR3 in DNA: TGCGCCAGCAGCCAAGAATTTATGGGGGGACCCCTAGGAAACACCATATATTTT. This encodes CASSQEFMGGPLGNTIYF.